This T cell receptor (beta chain) was documented in a study of response to subunit inactivated influenza vaccine. The CDR3 is 17 residues long. Germline V gives CDR1 SEHNR, CDR2 FQNEAQ (reference sequence). A single record per CDR3 protein comes from TCRdb applying MiXCR to the RT-PCR reads. Altogether about 480,000 distinct CDR3 sequences are present, 11% being singletons, with the ten largest covering approximately 12%. On this clonotype itself: Germline is not matched at one junction end, which may reflect a read error.

This receptor was obtained from a man between 45 and 60 years old who received an inactivated influenza vaccine. The sequencing here drew on PBMCs from blood, taken 45 days after vaccination. The chain has TRBV7-9 and TRBJ2-3; D perhaps matches TRBD2 (6 bases). The CDR3 DNA is TGTGCCACCAGCTTAGCGGAGTGGGTAGCGGGCACAGATACGCAGTATTTT. Translation: CATSLAEWVAGTDTQYF.